This T cell receptor (beta chain) stems from a study of blood T cell repertoires in COVID-19. About the study: The cDNA or gDNA used as material had been derived from T cells, B-cell-depleted T cells, or PBMCs.

Sequencing used immunoSEQ multiplex PCR; TCRdb keeps in-frame clones, though not all of them. The sample holds around 71,000 clones, 65% to 90% seen once. The V gene end was trimmed by 1 base and the J gene end by 2 bases; junction bases not matched to a gene: 3. Germline CDR1 and CDR2: SGHVS and FQNEAQ. The CDR3 has 16 residues. This clonotype was obtained from a man aged 25-40 years with COVID-19, enrolled during active disease. Sample: peripheral blood. J is TRBJ1-5 and V is TRBV7-8; TRBD1 matches 9 bases. The CDR3 DNA reads as TGTGCCAGCAGCTTAGGGGGACAGGGTGGCAATCAGCCCCAGCATTTT. Translated: CASSLGGQGGNQPQHF.